One sample yielded the 14 T cell receptor beta chains listed below, sequenced in a study of cytomegalovirus exposure and HLA in healthy donors. The primer mix had 60 Vbeta and 13 Jbeta primers. TCRdb's table, derived via immunoSEQ multiplex PCR, lists solely in-frame clones and lacks some. The sample holds about 170,000 clones, around 80% seen once. The sequencing sample was made of PBMCs. Receptors originate from a woman between 50 and 59 years old in good health and CMV-seropositive.

This clone was seen only a few times. This chain uses TRBV19 with TRBJ2-2; 7 nucleotides agree with TRBD2. CDR1 is LNHDA and CDR2 is SQIVND in the germline V gene (reference sequence). Unmatched junction bases numbered 6, after V lost 3 bases and J lost 2 bases. This CDR3 has 16 residues. For the CDR3, the DNA is TGTGCCAGTAGTATGCGGCTAGCGGTAAACACCGGGGAGCTGTTTTTT. Residues: CASSMRLAVNTGELFF. The full variable domain, in which reference TRBV19 and TRBJ2-2 provide the parts outside the CDR3, is DGGITQSPKYLFRKEGQNVTLSCEQNLNHDAMYWYRQDPGQGLRLIYYSQIVNDFQKGDIAEGYSVSREKKESFPLTVTSAQKNPTAFYLCASSMRLAVNTGELFFGEGSRLTVL.

The rearrangement links TRBV5-1 to TRBJ2-5; 7 nucleotides match TRBD2. Per germline, CDR1 SGHRS and CDR2 YFSETQ. The CDR3 totals 13 residues. V lost 7 bases and J lost 5; bases outside the gene matches: 8. Written as DNA, the CDR3 is TGCGCCAGCGCCGGGGGGATGAGGGAGACCCAGTACTTC. Its protein is CASAGGMRETQYF. The variable domain in full, with the rest retrieved from reference TRBV5-1 and TRBJ2-5, is KAGVTQTPRYLIKTRGQQVTLSCSPISGHRSVSWYQQTPGQGLQFLFEYFSETQRNKGNFPGRFSGRQFSNSRSEMNVSTLELGDSALYLCASAGGMRETQYFGPGTRLLVL.

The rearrangement joins TRBV28 to TRBJ1-5, with D perhaps TRBD1 (5 bases). V lost 3 bases and J 7 bases, leaving 10 bases between the germline ends. The CDR3 has 13 residues. Germline V gene data show CDR1 as MDHEN and CDR2 as SYDVKM. CDR3 bases: TGTGCCAGCAGTTTTGGGAGGGGACAGCCCCAGCATTTT. The encoded protein is CASSFGRGQPQHF.

This chain uses TRBV19 with TRBJ2-7; 10 bases line up with TRBD2. The CDR3 totals 14 residues. J lost 2 bases, V lost 10 bases, and 8 bases had no gene match. Germline-derived CDR1 and CDR2 are LNHDA and SQIVND (reference sequence). DNA of the CDR3: TGTGCCACACGAAAGCGGGAGGGCGCCTACGAGCAGTACTTC. Protein: CATRKREGAYEQYF.

This clone was counted once. The chain couples TRBV5-5 to TRBJ1-2; 7 bases map to TRBD1. V shed 1 base, J shed 5 bases, and the junction held 8 bases outside the gene matches. There are 15 residues in the CDR3. CDR1 and CDR2 (germline): SGHKS, YYEKEE (reference sequence). The chain's CDR3 is CASSLSPGTAYGYTF. The CDR3 bases are TGTGCCAGCAGCTTGTCCCCTGGGACAGCGTATGGCTACACCTTC.

The chain couples TRBV25-1 to TRBJ2-2; D is unresolved. V lost 3 bases, J lost 7 bases, and 9 bases lay in between. The CDR3 extends over 13 amino acids. The germline CDR1 and CDR2 sequences are MGHDK and SYGVNS. The CDR3 region is CASSDPAVGELFF. The CDR3 region has the DNA TGTGCCAGCAGTGATCCCGCAGTCGGGGAGCTGTTTTTT.

The count of this clone is one. V usage is TRBV7-2 and J usage is TRBJ2-2; TRBD2 aligns across 8 bases. Germline CDR1 and CDR2: SGHTA and FQGNSA. The CDR3 contains 16 residues. After removal of 1 base from V and 9 bases from J, the junction contained 10 bases not matched to a gene. CDR3: CASSLGPAGVRRELFF. The CDR3, as DNA: TGTGCCAGCAGCTTAGGCCCAGCGGGAGTAAGAAGGGAGCTGTTTTTT.

The chain combines TRBV7-3 with TRBJ2-5; D may be TRBD2 (5 bases). This CDR3 region has 13 residues. The germline CDR1 and CDR2 sequences are SGHTA and FQGTGA. V lost 5 bases to trimming and J lost 2 bases, with 9 bases between them. The CDR3 DNA sequence: TGTGCCAGCAGCCCCGGGGATCAAGAGACCCAGTACTTC. Translation: CASSPGDQETQYF.

The genes are TRBV2 and TRBJ1-2; D unresolved. Germline V CDR1 and CDR2: SNHLY, FYNNEI. CDR3 length: 13 residues. V was trimmed by 3 bases and J by 5 bases, leaving 10 bases between them. CDR3 sequence: CASSDGVQYGYTF. In nucleotides, the CDR3 is TGTGCCAGCAGTGACGGGGTCCAATATGGCTACACCTTC.

In this sample, this clone turned up a few times. The CDR3 nucleotides read TGCGCCAGCAGCTTGGGTCTCTCCGAGGGAGATACGCAGTATTTT. Translation: CASSLGLSEGDTQYF. The genes are TRBV5-1 and TRBJ2-3; D may be TRBD2 (5 bases). Looked up from germline, CDR1 is SGHRS and CDR2 is YFSETQ. This CDR3 has 15 residues. V shed 0 bases and J shed 5 bases, with 13 bases lying between them.

The sample holds one count of this clone. This rearrangement joins TRBV6-5 to TRBJ1-1; unclear D gene. Germline CDR1 and CDR2: MNHEY and SVGAGI. The CDR3 covers 15 residues. The V gene lost 5 bases and the J gene lost 3 bases, with 16 bases spanning the gap. CDR3 sequence reads: CASSPWEREDTEAFF. In DNA, the CDR3 is TGTGCCAGCAGTCCGTGGGAGAGGGAGGACACTGAAGCTTTCTTT.

This sequence joins TRBV19 and TRBJ2-5; 10 nucleotides line up with TRBD2. This CDR3 is 16 amino acids long. The V gene end was trimmed by 5 bases and the J gene end by 3 bases; junction bases not matched to a gene: 9. Germline-derived CDR1 and CDR2 are LNHDA and SQIVND (reference sequence). The CDR3 sequence is CASSGASGGAEETQYF. The CDR3 DNA follows: TGTGCCAGTAGTGGGGCTAGCGGGGGTGCGGAAGAGACCCAGTACTTC.

This chain uses TRBV2 with TRBJ2-1, with TRBD1 matching over 12 bases. CDR1 is SNHLY, CDR2 FYNNEI, per germline. Germline trimming cut 4 bases from V and 10 bases from J; bases unmatched to any gene: 8. This CDR3 is built from 15 residues. The CDR3 bases are TGTGCCAGCAGTGTGGGGACAGGGGGCGCGGAAGAGCAGTTCTTC. Residues: CASSVGTGGAEEQFF. The whole variable domain, remainder taken from reference TRBV2 and TRBJ2-1, is EPEVTQTPSHQVTQMGQEVILRCVPISNHLYFYWYRQILGQKVEFLVSFYNNEISEKSEIFDDQFSVERPDGSNFTLKIRSTKLEDSAMYFCASSVGTGGAEEQFFGPGTRLTVL.

The chain combines TRBV30 with TRBJ1-4; unclear D gene. The CDR3 has 12 residues. Trimming removed 0 bases from V and 13 bases from J, with 12 bases in between. CDR1 and CDR2 (germline): GTSNPN, SVGIG (reference sequence). CDR3 in DNA: TGTGCCTGGAGTGTGGGAGAGGGTGGACTGTTTTTT. Amino acid sequence: CAWSVGEGGLFF. The full variable domain, its missing parts supplied by reference TRBV30 and TRBJ1-4, is SQTIHQWPATLVQPVGSPLSLECTVEGTSNPNLYWYRQAAGRGLQLLFYSVGIGQISSEVPQNLSASRPQDRQFILSSKKLLLSDSGFYLCAWSVGEGGLFFGSGTQLSVL.